The 10 T cell receptor beta chains given below trace back to one sample, sequenced in a study of PD-1 blockade in mismatch repair-deficient tumors. Data came from immunoSEQ multiplex PCR; TCRdb stores just in-frame clones and leaves some out. The sample includes some 130,000 clones, roughly 86% of them seen just once. This specimen consisted of peripheral blood, obtained roughly 67 weeks after starting pembrolizumab. The source is an adult with mismatch repair-deficient cancer.

A single count supports this clone. The rearrangement links TRBV5-1 to TRBJ2-5, with 7 bases matching TRBD1. CDR3 size: 16 residues. V shed 2 bases, J shed 4 bases, and the junction held 11 bases outside the gene matches. CDR1 SGHRS and CDR2 YFSETQ come from the germline V gene. The CDR3 reads CASSFPGGVSGETQYF. The CDR3 DNA sequence: TGCGCCAGCAGCTTTCCAGGGGGAGTCTCGGGAGAGACCCAGTACTTC.

The chain links TRBV7-2 to TRBJ2-2, with D possibly being TRBD1 or TRBD2 (5 bases each). Germline V gene sequence: CDR1 SGHTA, CDR2 FQGNSA. Trimming stripped 0 bases from V and 0 bases from J, with 14 bases between. The CDR3 has 18 amino acids. The CDR3, as DNA: TGTGCCAGCAGCTTAGCGTCCGGGGCAGGAGCGAACACCGGGGAGCTGTTTTTT. Protein product: CASSLASGAGANTGELFF.

CDR3 DNA sequence: TGCGCCAGCAGCCAGACACCTTCCTACGAGCAGTACTTC. Translation: CASSQTPSYEQYF. The V call is TRBV4-1, the J call TRBJ2-7; D not resolved. Between the trimmed V and J ends, which lost 3 bases and 1 base, there was a span of 7 bases. This CDR3 contains 13 residues. Germline CDR1 MGHRA, CDR2 YSYEKL.

The V and J genes are TRBV28 and TRBJ2-7; 11 positions agree with TRBD2. The trim removed 4 bases at V and 1 base at J, leaving 9 bases unmatched. The CDR3 runs to 17 residues. The germline V gene encodes CDR1 MDHEN and CDR2 SYDVKM. In nucleotides, the CDR3 is TGTGCCAGCAGTTCAACCACTAGCGGGAGTGCGTCCTACGAGCAGTACTTC. Protein: CASSSTTSGSASYEQYF. Supplemented by reference TRBV28 and TRBJ2-7, the full variable domain reads DVKVTQSSRYLVKRTGEKVFLECVQDMDHENMFWYRQDPGLGLRLIYFSYDVKMKEKGDIPEGYSVSREKKERFSLILESASTNQTSMYLCASSSTTSGSASYEQYFGPGTRLTVT.

The chain employs TRBV21-1 and TRBJ2-7; TRBD1 was called by the table and not checked on the DNA. TRBV21-1 is assigned pseudogene status. This CDR3 has 17 amino acids. The CDR3 DNA follows: TGTGCCAGCAGCAAAGGGACAGGGGGAGAGGCCTACTACGAGCAGTACTTC. Amino acids: CASSKGTGGEAYYEQYF.

The V call is TRBV21-1, the J call TRBJ2-2; the table's D call TRBD2 went unverified against the DNA. TRBV21-1 has pseudogene status. The CDR3 is 15 residues long. CDR3 sequence: CASRETSGDTGELFF. The CDR3 region has the DNA TGTGCCAGCAGGGAGACTAGTGGGGACACCGGGGAGCTGTTTTTT.

V gene TRBV4-1 combines with J gene TRBJ2-3, with 14 bases fitting TRBD2. V lost 1 base, J lost 4 bases, and 7 bases stayed unmatched. Germline assignment: CDR1 MGHRA and CDR2 YSYEKL. The CDR3 has 18 residues. CDR3 amino acids: CASSQVGTSGRESDTQYF. CDR3 nucleotides: TGCGCCAGCAGCCAAGTTGGGACTAGCGGGAGAGAGTCAGATACGCAGTATTTT.

This chain links TRBV6-5 with TRBJ2-5, with D possibly matching TRBD1 (5 bases). The length of the CDR3 is 15 residues. Germline CDR1 is MNHEY and CDR2 is SVGAGI. V gave up 5 bases and J gave up 2 bases, with 15 bases separating them. The CDR3 coding sequence is TGTGCCAGCAGTCTGTCAGGGTCGCTACAAGAGACCCAGTACTTC. Residues: CASSLSGSLQETQYF.

This chain links TRBV7-3 with TRBJ2-2; D gene unclear. Deletions cut 3 bases from V and 4 bases from J, with 15 bases between. The germline V gene encodes CDR1 SGHTA and CDR2 FQGTGA. This CDR3 is 16 amino acids long. CDR3 residues: CASSFKPPHSTGELFF. In DNA form, the CDR3 reads TGTGCCAGCAGCTTTAAGCCCCCCCATAGCACCGGGGAGCTGTTTTTT.

The J gene is TRBJ2-7, the V gene TRBV6-1; D remains unclear. The V gene lost 6 bases and the J gene lost 2 bases, with 17 bases spanning the gap. CDR3 length equals 15 residues. The germline V gene encodes CDR1 MNHNS and CDR2 SASEGT. The CDR3 protein is CASRTPPDGTYEQYF. The CDR3 nucleotides are TGTGCCAGCAGGACGCCCCCGGACGGAACCTACGAGCAGTACTTC.